The clone carrying this T cell receptor (beta chain) was seen many times. To make TCR beta libraries, researchers used iRepertoire HTBI primers and Arm-PCR of CDR3 regions. TCRdb re-derived calls from the multiplex PCR reads in MiXCR, one entry per CDR3 protein. This table has roughly 530,000 distinct CDR3 sequences, roughly 15% appearing once. The data stem from a study of regulatory T cells in long-lasting Graves disease. Noted time point: newly diagnosed GD, antithyroid drugs for less than 3 months. PBMC RNA served as the TCR library source. American Thyroid Association guidelines were used to diagnose Graves' disease. Germline V gives CDR1 GTSNPN, CDR2 SVGIG (reference sequence). Trimming left V 3 bases short and J 1 base short, with 10 bases between. The CDR3 extends over 13 amino acids. The same data also went into a second study, on T cells in Graves' hyperthyroidism and ophthalmopathy. According to that study: No ophthalmopathy progression within 18 months constituted stable Graves' hyperthyroidism.

This receptor was taken from a woman aged 40-60 years with Graves disease. The V gene is TRBV30, the J gene TRBJ2-7; the D gene is possibly TRBD2 (6 bases). Sequences were derived from peripheral blood mononuclear cells (PBMCs), sampled at new diagnosis, from a patient treated with antithyroid drugs. In DNA form, the CDR3 reads TGTGCCTGGAGGCGTGGGGGGTCCTACGAGCAGTACTTC. This codes for CAWRRGGSYEQYF.